This T cell receptor beta chain was retrieved from a study of shared clonotypes between healthy human individuals. With respect to this clone: Its antigen is undetermined.

Researchers ran the assay at a deep level. The genomic DNA of each subset was split evenly across several immunoSEQ plates. The data were produced by immunoSEQ multiplex PCR, yet TCRdb's version contains in-frame clones alone and is incomplete. The sample includes fewer than 3 million clones, less than 95% of them seen just once. All donors were healthy HIV-negative adults lacking recent acute infections or vaccinations. General study results and limits: Among the subsets, naive ones generally showed larger estimated richness than memory ones.

The sequence derives from a man aged 18 to 30 in good health. Some clones in this sample may be carry-over from other donors' samples. Material: naive CD4+ T cells from PBMCs. Subset defined: CD45RA+ positively selected.

The CDR3 DNA follows: TGCGCCAGCAGCCAATACAATGAGCAGTTCTTC. As protein: CASSQYNEQFF. The rearrangement uses TRBV4-1 and TRBJ2-1; D gene unclear. The CDR3 extends over 11 amino acids. The germline V gene encodes CDR1 MGHRA and CDR2 YSYEKL. V was pared by 2 bases and J by 4 bases, with 0 bases between.